This T cell receptor (beta chain) was captured in a study of cytomegalovirus exposure and HLA in healthy donors. General study results and limits: Per a later analysis, about 15,000 TCR beta sequences showed association with HLA alleles at 0.05 false discovery rate. Indistinguishability led to the exclusion of some V segments, TRBV6-2 and TRBV6-3 included.

Germline V gene lookup returns CDR1 ENHRY and CDR2 SYGVKD. The CDR3 runs 14 residues. The J segment lost 1 base and the V segment lost 6 bases, leaving 5 bases of the junction unmatched. The primer mix had 60 Vbeta and 13 Jbeta primers. Only in-frame clones appear in the TCRdb table, and some are missing; sequencing was by immunoSEQ multiplex PCR. This sample has around 38,000 clones, with 66% found just once. Notes on this clone: Antigen: not known.

The V gene is TRBV10-3, the J gene TRBJ1-1; 7 bases match TRBD1. Source material: PBMCs. This receptor was taken from a man aged 50-60 years in good health and CMV-seropositive. The CDR3, as DNA: TGTGCCATCAGAGACAGGGTGGAGAACACTGAAGCTTTCTTT. This codes for CAIRDRVENTEAFF.